This TCR beta chain comes out of a study of CD4 T cells in relation to SARS-CoV-2 and coronaviruses. Findings and caveats of the study: In around three fifths of donors, memory CD4+ clonotypes crossrecognized SARS-CoV-2 and at least one common cold coronavirus spike. Culture-expanded clones reflect memory recall rather than primary priming during culture.

CD4+ T cells from unexposed donors were obtained before the COVID-19 pandemic (2011-2018). With respect to this clone: Its specificity is not known.

Uncultured naive and memory CD4+ T cells supplied DNA for deep TCR-beta sequencing. Generated by immunoSEQ multiplex PCR, the TCRdb table keeps only in-frame clones and is missing some. The sample lists approximately 59,000 clones, 87% occurring once. Per germline, CDR1 SGHRS and CDR2 YFSETQ. V was pared by 0 bases and J by 1 base, with 15 bases between. The CDR3 extends over 17 amino acids. This receptor was obtained from a human donor in good health. This chain connects TRBV5-1 to TRBJ2-3; a weak D match, TRBD1 (6 bases). What was sequenced was memory CD4+ T cells from PBMCs. For the CDR3, the DNA is TGCGCCAGCAGCTTGGGGTTTACAGGGTCGGGCACAGATACGCAGTATTTT. This codes for CASSLGFTGSGTDTQYF. Variable domain in full (rest from reference TRBV5-1 and TRBJ2-3): KAGVTQTPRYLIKTRGQQVTLSCSPISGHRSVSWYQQTPGQGLQFLFEYFSETQRNKGNFPGRFSGRQFSNSRSEMNVSTLELGDSALYLCASSLGFTGSGTDTQYFGPGTRLTVL.